The text below deals with one TCR beta chain. Its specificity is unknown. The data were taken from a study of lymphopenia after photon versus proton radiotherapy. J lost 10 bases, V lost 1 base, and 7 bases had no gene match. CDR1 is SEHNR, CDR2 FQNEAQ, per germline (reference sequence). The CDR3 has 15 amino acids. Sequencing was performed with immunoSEQ multiplex PCR; in TCRdb, only in-frame clones are kept and a portion is missing. The profile shows about 70,000 clones, over 70% of them singletons. Study observations and caveats: Post-nadir TCR diversity decline inversely tracked overall survival among those who died. Survival link was tested only in deceased patients; proton benefit remains a possibility. Post-nadir diversity loss with photons came from oligoclonal expansion, particularly CD8+ Temra cells. Under photons, naive T cells and diversity fell while effector/memory populations rose.

V gene TRBV7-9 combines with J gene TRBJ2-1; 10 nucleotides align to TRBD2. The TCR was taken from a man older than 75 with esophageal cancer. Sequencing was performed on peripheral blood, taken from a patient treated with proton-based radiotherapy. The DNA of the CDR3 is TGTGCCAGCAGCTTAGTAAGCGGGAGGGTAGGGGAGCAGTTCTTC. Translated, it gives CASSLVSGRVGEQFF.